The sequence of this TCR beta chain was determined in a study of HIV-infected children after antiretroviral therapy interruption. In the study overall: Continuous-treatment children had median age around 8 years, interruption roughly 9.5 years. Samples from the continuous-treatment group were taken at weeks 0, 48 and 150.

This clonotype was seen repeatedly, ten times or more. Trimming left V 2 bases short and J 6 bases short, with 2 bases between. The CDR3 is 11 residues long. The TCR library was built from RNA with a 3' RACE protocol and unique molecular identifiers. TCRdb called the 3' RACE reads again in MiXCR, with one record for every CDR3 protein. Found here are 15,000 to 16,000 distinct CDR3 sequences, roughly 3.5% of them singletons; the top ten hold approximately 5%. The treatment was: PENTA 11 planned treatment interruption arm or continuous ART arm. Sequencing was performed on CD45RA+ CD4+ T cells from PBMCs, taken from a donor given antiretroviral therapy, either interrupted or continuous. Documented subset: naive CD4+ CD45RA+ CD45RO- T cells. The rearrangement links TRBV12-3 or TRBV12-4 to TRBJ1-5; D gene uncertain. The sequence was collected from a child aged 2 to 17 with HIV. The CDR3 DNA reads TGTGCCAGCAGTTTACGTCAGCCCCAGCATTTT. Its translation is CASSLRQPQHF.